Sequencing of this TCR beta chain was carried out in a study of shared clonotypes between healthy human individuals. Assay runs were performed at deep level. The repertoire was sequenced with immunoSEQ multiplex PCR; TCRdb's copy has only in-frame clones and lacks some. The data show about 2.1 million clones, around 95% seen once. With 4 bases clipped from V and 5 bases from J, the junction kept 9 bases outside the gene matches. This CDR3 is 16 amino acids long. From germline, CDR1 is SNHLY and CDR2 FYNNEI. This clone was recorded only once. No antigen is known for it. CD45RO-negative, CCR7-positively selected cells formed the naive CD8 fraction, excluding terminally differentiated effector memory CD45RA+ cells. General study points: Despite large depth, rarefaction showed incomplete sorted-subset sequencing.

The sequenced sample consisted of naive CD8+ T cells from PBMCs. V usage is TRBV2 and J usage is TRBJ2-5; 11 nucleotides align to TRBD2. This TCR came from a man aged 18 to 29 in good health. Some clones in this sample may be carry-over from other donors' samples. As DNA, the CDR3 is TGTGCCAGCAGTGCGGTGTTAGCGGGAGGGTTGGAGACCCAGTACTTC. This gives the protein CASSAVLAGGLETQYF.